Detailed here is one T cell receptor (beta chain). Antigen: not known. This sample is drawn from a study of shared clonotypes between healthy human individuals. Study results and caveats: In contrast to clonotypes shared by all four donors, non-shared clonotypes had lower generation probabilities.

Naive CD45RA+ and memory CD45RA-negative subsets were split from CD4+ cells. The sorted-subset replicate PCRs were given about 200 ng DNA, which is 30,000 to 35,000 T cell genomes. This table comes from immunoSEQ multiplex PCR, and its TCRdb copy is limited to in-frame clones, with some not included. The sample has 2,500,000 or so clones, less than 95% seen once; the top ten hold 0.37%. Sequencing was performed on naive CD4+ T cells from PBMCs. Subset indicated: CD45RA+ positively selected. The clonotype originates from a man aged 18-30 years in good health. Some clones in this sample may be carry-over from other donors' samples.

CDR3 nucleotide sequence: TGTGCCAGCAGCCACTTGGAGGACACCATATATTTT. Its translation is CASSHLEDTIYF. This sequence joins TRBV6-5 and TRBJ1-3, with D uncertain. The CDR3 is made up of 12 amino acids. Trimming took off 6 bases at V and 8 bases at J, with 11 bases between the two ends. In germline, CDR1 is MNHEY, CDR2 SVGAGI.